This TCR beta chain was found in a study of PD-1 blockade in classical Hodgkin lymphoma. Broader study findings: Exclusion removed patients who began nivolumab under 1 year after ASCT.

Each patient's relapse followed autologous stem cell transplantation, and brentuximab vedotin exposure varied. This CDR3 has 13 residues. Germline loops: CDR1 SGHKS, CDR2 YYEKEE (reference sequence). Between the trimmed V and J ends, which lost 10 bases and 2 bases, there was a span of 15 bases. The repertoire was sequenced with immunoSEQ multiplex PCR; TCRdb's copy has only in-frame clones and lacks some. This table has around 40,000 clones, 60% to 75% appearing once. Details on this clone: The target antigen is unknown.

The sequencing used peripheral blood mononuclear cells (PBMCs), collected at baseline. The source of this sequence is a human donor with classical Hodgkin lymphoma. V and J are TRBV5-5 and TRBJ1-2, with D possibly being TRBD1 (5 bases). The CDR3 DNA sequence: TGTGCCGGGGCCAGGGATCTCAACTATGGCTACACCTTC. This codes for CAGARDLNYGYTF.